A single sample gave rise to the 32 T cell receptor beta chains below, sequenced in a study of T-cell memory formation after mild COVID-19. TCRdb ran MiXCR on the 5' RACE reads and lists one entry per CDR3 protein. Found here are 500,000 to 650,000 distinct CDR3 sequences, roughly 20% of them singletons; the top ten hold 7.5% to 9.5%. The sequenced material came from PBMCs or a T cell subset sorted from them (not recorded which). The receptors originated from an adult woman who had mild COVID-19 (a few samples of this study predate the infection). Cell type and time point are not known.

The CDR3 sequence is CASSRRGDTQYF. For the CDR3, the DNA is TGTGCCAGCAGTCGACGGGGAGATACGCAGTATTTT. The J gene is TRBJ2-3, the V gene TRBV12-3 or TRBV12-4, with D possibly TRBD2 on 5 matching bases. Deletions cut 5 bases from V and 5 bases from J, with 8 bases between. The CDR3 is 12 amino acids.

The sample holds a few counts of this clonotype. The chain has TRBV7-3 and TRBJ2-3, with D unresolved. Germline CDR1 reads SGHTA; CDR2 reads FQGTGA. The CDR3 loop spans 15 amino acids. The V and J ends lost 5 bases and 0 bases respectively, with 12 bases between them. CDR3 in DNA: TGTGCCAGCAGCCGACAAGGACCTAGCACAGATACGCAGTATTTT. Translating gives CASSRQGPSTDTQYF. Based on the CDR3 plus reference TRBV7-3 and TRBJ2-3, the full variable domain is GAGVSQTPSNKVTEKGKYVELRCDPISGHTALYWYRQSLGQGPEFLIYFQGTGAADDSGLPNDRFFAVRPEGSVSTLKIQRTERGDSAVYLCASSRQGPSTDTQYFGPGTRLTVL.

This clonotype was picked up a small number of times. CDR3 bases: TGTGCCAGCAGCCCCACTAGCGGGAGCATTTTCTTC. Encoded protein: CASSPTSGSIFF. The chain is built from TRBV7-2 and TRBJ2-1; 11 bases line up with TRBD2. The CDR3 runs to 12 residues. CDR1 and CDR2 from the germline V gene are SGHTA and FQGNSA. Unmatched junction bases numbered 7, after V lost 5 bases and J lost 16 bases.

This clonotype was counted at least ten times. The genes are TRBV2 and TRBJ2-1; 15 positions agree with TRBD2. The germline V gene encodes CDR1 SNHLY and CDR2 FYNNEI. V was clipped by 5 bases and J by 0 bases; unmatched bases: 5. There are 18 residues in the CDR3. The CDR3 protein is CASSKGLAGGSSYNEQFF. CDR3 nucleotide sequence: TGTGCCAGCAGTAAGGGACTAGCGGGAGGAAGCTCCTACAATGAGCAGTTCTTC.

The genes are TRBV19 and TRBJ1-3; unclear D gene. The length of the CDR3 is 15 residues. Germline assignment: CDR1 LNHDA and CDR2 SQIVND (reference sequence). V dropped 2 bases and J dropped 2 bases, with 10 bases sitting between them. The CDR3 nucleotides read TGTGCCAGTAGTATATGGGAGGTCCCTGGAAACACCATATATTTT. Encoded protein: CASSIWEVPGNTIYF.

The genes are TRBV11-2 and TRBJ1-1; 9 bases agree with TRBD1. This CDR3 has 15 amino acids. V lost 4 bases and J lost 5; bases outside the gene matches: 8. Germline V lookup: CDR1 SGHAT, CDR2 FQNNGV. Here the CDR3 reads CASSSTGGLGTEAFF. CDR3 in DNA: TGTGCCAGCAGCTCTACAGGGGGCCTTGGGACTGAAGCTTTCTTT.

This clonotype was detected only a few times. The V and J genes are TRBV6-5 and TRBJ1-6; the D is unclear. The length of the CDR3 is 14 residues. The ends were cut back, 4 bases at V and 7 bases at J, with 11 bases in the middle. The germline V gene encodes CDR1 MNHEY and CDR2 SVGAGI. CDR3 sequence (DNA): TGTGCCAGCAGTTTAGGGAATCGAAATTCACCCCTCCACTTT. Protein product: CASSLGNRNSPLHF.

This chain uses TRBV5-1 with TRBJ2-7; 10 nucleotides align to TRBD1. Germline V gene sequence: CDR1 SGHRS, CDR2 YFSETQ. Trimming removed 4 bases from V and 5 bases from J; junction bases left unmatched: 6. The CDR3 has 14 residues. Written as DNA, the CDR3 is TGCGCCAGCAGCCCGGACAGGGGGTCGGACGAGCAGTACTTC. Translating gives CASSPDRGSDEQYF.

The V call is TRBV7-9, the J call TRBJ2-3; 7 bases are a match to TRBD2. V lost 2 bases to trimming and J lost 4 bases; unmatched junction nucleotides: 6. Germline V gene lookup returns CDR1 SEHNR and CDR2 FQNEAQ (reference sequence). The CDR3 covers 15 residues. CDR3 in amino acids: CASSLQAGAADTQYF. The CDR3 bases are TGTGCCAGCAGCTTACAGGCGGGAGCGGCAGATACGCAGTATTTT.

This clonotype was seen more than once but under ten times. V usage is TRBV4-2 and J usage is TRBJ2-7; 9 positions agree with TRBD2. J was trimmed by 2 bases and V by 0 bases; bases with no gene match: 8. The CDR3 is 17 amino acids. Germline values: CDR1 LGHNA, CDR2 YNFKEQ. The CDR3 region has the DNA TGTGCCAGCAGCCAAGATCCATTAGCGGGGGTTGCCTACGAGCAGTACTTC. This gives the protein CASSQDPLAGVAYEQYF.

The J gene is TRBJ2-3, the V gene TRBV3-1, with D maybe TRBD1 (6 bases). Per the germline V gene, CDR1 is LGHDT and CDR2 is YNNKEL (reference sequence). V dropped 0 bases and J dropped 14 bases, with 18 bases sitting between them. This CDR3 is built from 14 residues. The chain's CDR3 is CASSQDSVRGSPYF. CDR3 DNA: TGTGCCAGCAGCCAAGATTCAGTGAGGGGGTCACCGTATTTT.

The chain joins TRBV19 to TRBJ2-6, with D tentatively TRBD2 (6 bases). V dropped 7 bases and J dropped 4 bases, with 14 bases sitting between them. Germline lookup yields CDR1 LNHDA and CDR2 SQIVND (reference sequence). The CDR3 is 15 residues long. CDR3 region: CASTHGGSGANVLTF. DNA of the CDR3: TGTGCCAGTACCCACGGGGGATCCGGGGCCAACGTCCTGACTTTC.

This clonotype was found once. The chain uses TRBV19 and TRBJ1-1; D gene uncertain. V was cut by 7 bases and J by 0 bases, with 12 bases left in between. The CDR3 length is 14 residues. Germline V gene lookup returns CDR1 LNHDA and CDR2 SQIVND (reference sequence). The CDR3 spells CASTPSVLNTEAFF. DNA of the CDR3: TGTGCCAGTACGCCGTCTGTTCTGAACACTGAAGCTTTCTTT.

V usage is TRBV11-3 and J usage is TRBJ2-1; 7 positions match TRBD1. The germline V gene encodes CDR1 SGHNT and CDR2 YENEEA. Germline trimming cut 4 bases from V and 6 bases from J; bases unmatched to any gene: 3. The CDR3 sequence is 13 residues long. CDR3 sequence (DNA): TGTGCCAGCAGCTCCTACAGGGGCAATGAGCAGTTCTTC. Its translation is CASSSYRGNEQFF.

V is TRBV12-3 or TRBV12-4 and J is TRBJ1-2; 7 nucleotides match TRBD1. The trim removed 5 bases at V and 7 bases at J, leaving 10 bases unmatched. The CDR3 is made up of 14 amino acids. Here the CDR3 reads CASSPTGLVAGYTF. The CDR3, as DNA: TGTGCCAGCAGTCCGACAGGGCTAGTCGCTGGCTACACCTTC.

In this sample, this clonotype turned up a few times. J is TRBJ2-1 and V is TRBV20-1, with TRBD2 matching 8 bases. This CDR3 spans 16 amino acids. J lost 3 bases, V lost 0 bases, and 7 bases had no gene match. Per germline, CDR1 DFQATT and CDR2 SNEGSKA (reference sequence). CDR3 in DNA: TGCAGTGCTAGAGATCGAAATAGCGGGAACTACAATGAGCAGTTCTTC. It codes for CSARDRNSGNYNEQFF.

V gene TRBV19 combines with J gene TRBJ2-1; D may be TRBD2 (6 bases). The CDR3 totals 15 residues. CDR1 is LNHDA, CDR2 SQIVND, per germline (reference sequence). V was cut by 4 bases and J by 3 bases, with 13 bases left in between. CDR3 sequence: CASSRREVVYNEQFF. The DNA for the CDR3 is TGTGCCAGTAGTAGGAGGGAGGTCGTCTACAATGAGCAGTTCTTC.

The chain is built from TRBV7-8 and TRBJ2-3; D is unclear. V lost 5 bases and J 2 bases, leaving 11 bases between the germline ends. The CDR3 runs to 14 residues. CDR1 is SGHVS and CDR2 is FQNEAQ in the germline V gene. CDR3 protein: CASSGIGPTDTQYF. The CDR3 nucleotides read TGTGCCAGCAGCGGAATAGGCCCCACAGATACGCAGTATTTT.

CDR3 sequence: CATSDFGQAPYNEQFF. In nucleotides, the CDR3 is TGTGCCACCAGTGATTTTGGACAGGCGCCCTACAATGAGCAGTTCTTC. The rearrangement links TRBV24-1 to TRBJ2-1; 7 positions agree with TRBD1. The V segment lost 1 base and the J segment 2 bases; nucleotides outside the gene matches: 4. The CDR3 length is 16 residues. Germline loops: CDR1 KGHDR, CDR2 SFDVKD.

V gene TRBV20-1 combines with J gene TRBJ2-3; 8 nucleotides line up with TRBD2. Unmatched junction bases numbered 13, after V lost 4 bases and J lost 4 bases. The CDR3 length is 16 residues. Germline values: CDR1 DFQATT, CDR2 SNEGSKA (reference sequence). CDR3 nucleotide sequence: TGCAGTGCTAACATTAGGGGACTAGGGGCCCCAGATACGCAGTATTTT. As protein: CSANIRGLGAPDTQYF.

This clonotype occurred a few times. The V gene is TRBV2, the J gene TRBJ2-5; D is undetermined. V shed 9 bases and J shed 0 bases, with 11 bases lying between them. Looked up from germline, CDR1 is SNHLY and CDR2 is FYNNEI. This CDR3 contains 13 residues. The CDR3 bases are TGTGCCAGTTCAGTGGCGTACCAAGAGACCCAGTACTTC. Translated: CASSVAYQETQYF.

This clonotype has a handful of counts. The chain has TRBV7-2 and TRBJ1-2; D might be TRBD1 (5 bases). This CDR3 is 14 amino acids long. Germline CDR1 reads SGHTA; CDR2 reads FQGNSA. The V end was cut by 7 bases, the J end by 6 bases, with 18 bases between. The DNA for the CDR3 is TGTGCCAGCACCAGAAATTGGGGGGTAGATGGCTACACCTTC. Amino acid sequence: CASTRNWGVDGYTF.

The CDR3 DNA reads as TGTGCCAGCAGCGCAGCATCGTCAGGGGGGTACGGCTATGGCTACACCTTC. Residues: CASSAASSGGYGYGYTF. This chain connects TRBV7-9 to TRBJ1-2; 7 nucleotides agree with TRBD1. Trimming cost V 5 bases and J 4 bases; bases outside gene matches: 16. This CDR3 is built from 17 residues. The germline V gene encodes CDR1 SEHNR and CDR2 FQNEAQ (reference sequence).

This clonotype was seen a handful of times. The V gene is TRBV14, the J gene TRBJ2-3; D call uncertain. Germline assignment: CDR1 SGHDN and CDR2 FVKESK. V shed 3 bases and J shed 10 bases, with 14 bases lying between them. The CDR3 length is 13 residues. The CDR3 bases are TGTGCCAGCAGCCACCGAAGGTGGGATCCGCAGTATTTT. Its translation: CASSHRRWDPQYF. The full variable domain, with the rest looked up from reference TRBV14 and TRBJ2-3, is EAGVTQFPSHSVIEKGQTVTLRCDPISGHDNLYWYRRVMGKEIKFLLHFVKESKQDESGMPNNRFLAERTGGTYSTLKVQPAELEDSGVYFCASSHRRWDPQYFGPGTRLTVL.

CDR3 nucleotides: TGTGCCACCAGCAGAGATTCTTCGCGGGGGGGAAAGTATTTT. Protein product: CATSRDSSRGGKYF. The chain couples TRBV15 to TRBJ2-3, with TRBD2 identical over 9 bases. Trimming removed 0 bases from V and 13 bases from J; junction bases left unmatched: 8. This CDR3 region has 14 residues. Looked up from germline, CDR1 is LNHNV and CDR2 is YYDKDF (reference sequence).

This clonotype appeared many times. The rearrangement joins TRBV7-2 to TRBJ1-1; 7 bases agree with TRBD1. V was pared by 5 bases and J by 3 bases, with 6 bases of the junction left unmatched. Per the germline V gene, CDR1 is SGHTA and CDR2 is FQGNSA. This CDR3 has 14 amino acids. CDR3 region: CASSLGQVHTEAFF. The CDR3 DNA reads as TGTGCCAGCAGCCTCGGACAGGTACACACTGAAGCTTTCTTT.

The chain recombines TRBV15 with TRBJ2-1; D is undetermined. The ends were cut back, 0 bases at V and 3 bases at J, with 12 bases in the middle. This CDR3 contains 16 residues. Germline loops: CDR1 LNHNV, CDR2 YYDKDF (reference sequence). The CDR3 protein is CATSREGLGGYNEQFF. In DNA, the CDR3 is TGTGCCACCAGCAGAGAGGGTCTAGGTGGCTACAATGAGCAGTTCTTC. The full variable domain, in which reference TRBV15 and TRBJ2-1 provide the parts outside the CDR3, is DAMVIQNPRYQVTQFGKPVTLSCSQTLNHNVMYWYQQKSSQAPKLLFHYYDKDFNNEADTPDNFQSRRPNTSFCFLDIRSPGLGDTAMYLCATSREGLGGYNEQFFGPGTRLTVL.

The chain employs TRBV7-9 and TRBJ2-7; D uncertain. Germline values: CDR1 SEHNR, CDR2 FQNEAQ (reference sequence). There are 13 residues in the CDR3. Trimming removed 2 bases from V and 0 bases from J, with 5 bases in between. DNA for the CDR3: TGTGCCAGCAGCTTAACGATCTCCTACGAGCAGTACTTC. This gives the protein CASSLTISYEQYF.

The V gene is TRBV7-2, the J gene TRBJ2-1; D not certain. The germline gives CDR1 SGHTA, CDR2 FQGNSA. The CDR3 sequence is 13 residues long. V shed 7 bases and J shed 4 bases, with 11 bases lying between them. CDR3 amino acids: CASTQRAYNEQFF. CDR3 coding DNA: TGTGCCAGCACGCAGCGTGCGTACAATGAGCAGTTCTTC.

The J gene is TRBJ2-1, the V gene TRBV6-5, with D perhaps matching TRBD2 (5 bases). The CDR3 runs to 16 residues. The V and J ends lost 0 bases and 10 bases respectively, with 19 bases between them. The germline V gene has CDR1 MNHEY and CDR2 SVGAGI. CDR3 nucleotide sequence: TGTGCCAGCAGTTACTCGAGGGTAGCTACCGTGAACGAGCAGTTCTTC. Its translation: CASSYSRVATVNEQFF.

The chain is built from TRBV7-9 and TRBJ2-5, with TRBD2 matching over 10 bases. V shed 11 bases, J shed 5 bases, and the junction held 11 bases outside the gene matches. Germline CDR1 and CDR2: SEHNR and FQNEAQ (reference sequence). CDR3 length equals 14 residues. The CDR3 here is CALEGLAGEETQYF. DNA for the CDR3: TGTGCCCTAGAGGGGCTAGCGGGAGAGGAGACCCAGTACTTC.

This sequence joins TRBV6-5 and TRBJ2-7; D is possibly TRBD1 (5 bases). There are 12 residues in the CDR3. Trimming took off 2 bases at V and 9 bases at J, with 11 bases between the two ends. Per the germline V gene, CDR1 is MNHEY and CDR2 is SVGAGI. Here the CDR3 reads CASSYSTGWQYF. In DNA, the CDR3 is TGTGCCAGCAGTTACAGCACAGGTTGGCAGTACTTC.